The clone carrying this TCR beta chain was counted once. Its antigen is undetermined. Assay used: immunoSEQ multiplex PCR; TCRdb lists only in-frame clones, some missing. The sample records about 94,000 clones, less than 90% being singletons. This CDR3 region has 13 residues. Deletions cut 1 base from V and 0 bases from J, with 3 bases between. In germline, CDR1 is LGHNT, CDR2 FRNRAP. These data come from a study of glioma-infiltrating T cells after dendritic cell vaccination. Findings and limits, study-wide: Patients with more pretreatment TILs had longer time to progression and survival.

This sample's time point: after dendritic cell vaccination, including at tumor progression/relapse. Fresh-frozen tumor tissue and more than two years of survival data were available for all. The TCR was taken from a human donor with glioblastoma. The chain has TRBV12-5 and TRBJ1-1, with D uncertain. The specimen was blood, collected after dendritic cell vaccination. In DNA form, the CDR3 reads TGTGCTAGTGGTTTGGCCTTGAACACTGAAGCTTTCTTT. Protein product: CASGLALNTEAFF. Together with reference TRBV12-5 and TRBJ1-1, the CDR3 gives the full variable domain: DARVTQTPRHKVTEMGQEVTMRCQPILGHNTVFWYRQTMMQGLELLAYFRNRAPLDDSGMPKDRFSAEMPDATLATLKIQPSEPRDSAVYFCASGLALNTEAFFGQGTRLTVV.